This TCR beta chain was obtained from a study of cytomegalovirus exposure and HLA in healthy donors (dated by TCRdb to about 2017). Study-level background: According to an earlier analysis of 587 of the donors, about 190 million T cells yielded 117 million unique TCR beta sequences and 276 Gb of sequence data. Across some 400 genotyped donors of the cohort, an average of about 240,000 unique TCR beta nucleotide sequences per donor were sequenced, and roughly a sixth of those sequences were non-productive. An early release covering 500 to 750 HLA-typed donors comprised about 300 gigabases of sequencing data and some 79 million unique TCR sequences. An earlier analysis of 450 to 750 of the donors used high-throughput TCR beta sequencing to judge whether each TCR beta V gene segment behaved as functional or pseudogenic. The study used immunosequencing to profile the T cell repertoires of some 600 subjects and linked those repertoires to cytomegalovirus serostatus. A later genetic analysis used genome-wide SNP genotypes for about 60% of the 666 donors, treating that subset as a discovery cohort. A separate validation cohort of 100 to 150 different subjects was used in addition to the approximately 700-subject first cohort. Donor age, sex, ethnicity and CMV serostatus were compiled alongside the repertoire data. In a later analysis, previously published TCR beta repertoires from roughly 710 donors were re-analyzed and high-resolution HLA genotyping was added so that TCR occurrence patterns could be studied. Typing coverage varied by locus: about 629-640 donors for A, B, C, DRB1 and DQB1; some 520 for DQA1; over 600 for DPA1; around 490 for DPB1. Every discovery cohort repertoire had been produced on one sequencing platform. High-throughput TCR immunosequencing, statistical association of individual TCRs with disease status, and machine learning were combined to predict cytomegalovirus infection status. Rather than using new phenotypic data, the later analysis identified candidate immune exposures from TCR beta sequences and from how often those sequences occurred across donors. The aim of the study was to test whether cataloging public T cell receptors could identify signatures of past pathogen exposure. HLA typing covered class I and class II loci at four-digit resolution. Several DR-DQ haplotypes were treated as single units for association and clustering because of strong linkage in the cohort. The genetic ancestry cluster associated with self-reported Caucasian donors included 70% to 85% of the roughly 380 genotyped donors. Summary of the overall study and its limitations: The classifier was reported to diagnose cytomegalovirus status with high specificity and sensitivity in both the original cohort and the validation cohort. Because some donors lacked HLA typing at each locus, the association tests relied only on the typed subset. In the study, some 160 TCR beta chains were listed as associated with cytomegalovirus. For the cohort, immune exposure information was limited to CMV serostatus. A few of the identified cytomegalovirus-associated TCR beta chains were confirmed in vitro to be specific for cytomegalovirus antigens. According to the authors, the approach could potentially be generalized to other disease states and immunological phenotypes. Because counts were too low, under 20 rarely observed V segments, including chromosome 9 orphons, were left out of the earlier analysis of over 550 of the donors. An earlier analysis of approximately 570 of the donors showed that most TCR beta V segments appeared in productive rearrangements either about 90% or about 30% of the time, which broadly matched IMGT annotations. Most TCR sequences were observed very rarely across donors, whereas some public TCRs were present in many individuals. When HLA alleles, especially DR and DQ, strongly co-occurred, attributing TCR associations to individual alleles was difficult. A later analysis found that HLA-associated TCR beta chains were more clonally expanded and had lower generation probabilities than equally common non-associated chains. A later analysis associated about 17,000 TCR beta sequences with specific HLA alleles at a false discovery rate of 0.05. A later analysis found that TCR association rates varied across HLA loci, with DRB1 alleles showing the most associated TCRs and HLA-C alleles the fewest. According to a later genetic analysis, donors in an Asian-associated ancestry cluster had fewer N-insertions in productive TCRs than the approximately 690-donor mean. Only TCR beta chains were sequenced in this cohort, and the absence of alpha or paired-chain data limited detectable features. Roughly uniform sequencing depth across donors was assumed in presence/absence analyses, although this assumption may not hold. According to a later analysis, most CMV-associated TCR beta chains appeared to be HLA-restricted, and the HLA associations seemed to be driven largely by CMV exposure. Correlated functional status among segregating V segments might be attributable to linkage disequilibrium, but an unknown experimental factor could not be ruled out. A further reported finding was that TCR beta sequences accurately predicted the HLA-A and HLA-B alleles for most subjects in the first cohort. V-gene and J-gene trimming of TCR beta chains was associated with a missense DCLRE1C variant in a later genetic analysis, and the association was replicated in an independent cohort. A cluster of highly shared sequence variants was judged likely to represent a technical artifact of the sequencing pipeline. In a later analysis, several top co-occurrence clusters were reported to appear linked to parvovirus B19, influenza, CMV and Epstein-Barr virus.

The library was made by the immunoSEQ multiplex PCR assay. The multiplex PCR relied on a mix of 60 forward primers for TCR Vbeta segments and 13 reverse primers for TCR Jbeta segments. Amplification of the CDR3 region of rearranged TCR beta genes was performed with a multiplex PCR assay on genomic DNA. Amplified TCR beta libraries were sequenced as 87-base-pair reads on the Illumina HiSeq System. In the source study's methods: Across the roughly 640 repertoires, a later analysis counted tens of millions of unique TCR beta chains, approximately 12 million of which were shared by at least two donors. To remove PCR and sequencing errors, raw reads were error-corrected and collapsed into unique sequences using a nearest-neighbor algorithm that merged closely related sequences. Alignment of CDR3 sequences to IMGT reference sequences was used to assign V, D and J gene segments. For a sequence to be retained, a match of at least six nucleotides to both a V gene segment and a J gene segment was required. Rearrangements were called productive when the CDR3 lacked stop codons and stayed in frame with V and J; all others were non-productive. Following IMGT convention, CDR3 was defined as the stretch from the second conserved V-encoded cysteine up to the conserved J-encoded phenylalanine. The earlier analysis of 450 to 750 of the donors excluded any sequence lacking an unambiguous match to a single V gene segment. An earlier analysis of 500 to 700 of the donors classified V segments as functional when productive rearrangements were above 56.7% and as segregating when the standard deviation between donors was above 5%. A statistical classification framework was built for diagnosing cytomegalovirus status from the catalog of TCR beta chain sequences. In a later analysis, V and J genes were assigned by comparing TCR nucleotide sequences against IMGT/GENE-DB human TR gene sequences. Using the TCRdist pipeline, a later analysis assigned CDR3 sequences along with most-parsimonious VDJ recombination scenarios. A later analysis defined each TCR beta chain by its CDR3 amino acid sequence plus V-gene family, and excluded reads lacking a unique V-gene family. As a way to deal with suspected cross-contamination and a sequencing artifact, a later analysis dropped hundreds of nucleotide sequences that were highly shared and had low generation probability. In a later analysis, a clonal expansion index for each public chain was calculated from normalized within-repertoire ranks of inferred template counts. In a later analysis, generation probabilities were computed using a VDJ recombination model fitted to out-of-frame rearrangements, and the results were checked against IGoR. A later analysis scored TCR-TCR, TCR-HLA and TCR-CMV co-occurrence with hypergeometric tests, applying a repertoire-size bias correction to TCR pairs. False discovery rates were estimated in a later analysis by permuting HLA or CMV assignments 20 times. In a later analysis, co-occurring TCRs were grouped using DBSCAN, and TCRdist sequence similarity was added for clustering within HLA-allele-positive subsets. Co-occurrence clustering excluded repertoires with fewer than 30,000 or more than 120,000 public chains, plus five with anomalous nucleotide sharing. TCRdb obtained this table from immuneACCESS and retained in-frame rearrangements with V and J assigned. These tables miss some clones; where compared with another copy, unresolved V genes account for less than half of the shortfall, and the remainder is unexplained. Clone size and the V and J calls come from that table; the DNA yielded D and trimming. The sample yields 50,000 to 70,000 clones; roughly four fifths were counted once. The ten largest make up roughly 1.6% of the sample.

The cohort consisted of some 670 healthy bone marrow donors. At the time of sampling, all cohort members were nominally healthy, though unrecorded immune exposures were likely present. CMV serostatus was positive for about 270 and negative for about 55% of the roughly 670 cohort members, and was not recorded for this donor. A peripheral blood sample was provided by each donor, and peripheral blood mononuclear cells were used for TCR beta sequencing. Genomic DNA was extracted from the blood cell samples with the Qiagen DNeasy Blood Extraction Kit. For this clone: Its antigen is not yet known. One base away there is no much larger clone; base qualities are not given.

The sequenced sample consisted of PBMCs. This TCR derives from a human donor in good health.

The DNA sequence is TGTGCCAGCAGCTTAGGGACAGGTGGGTCCTACGAGCAGTACTTC. This codes for CASSLGTGGSYEQYF. Recombination connected TRBV11-2 to TRBJ2-7, with 7 bases in between that match TRBD1. The CDR3 measures 15 amino acids from cysteine to phenylalanine. Of all the DNA, just the CDR3 is kept, 45 bases in frame from base 1. The germline V gene sets CDR1 to SGHAT and CDR2 to FQNNGV. The junction shows trimming of 1 base on V and 1 base on J, and the gene matches do not reach 4 bases of it.